Presented here are 4 T cell receptor delta chains from one specimen sequenced in a study of gammadelta T cells in human blood. TCRdb re-analyzed the RT-PCR reads via CATT. Altogether approximately 830 delta-chain clones are present, 40% to 50% being singletons, with the ten largest covering roughly a sixth. The sample taken for sequencing was non-Vgamma9Vdelta2 gamma-delta T cells from infant blood. The receptor source for this set is a human donor.

On this clone itself: This may be a read error, as it is one base from a much larger clone. The rearrangement joins TRDV2 to TRDJ3; 8 nucleotides agree with TRDD3. CDR1 and CDR2 from the germline V gene are GEAIGNYY and EKD. V shed 7 bases, J shed 0 bases, and the junction held 10 bases outside the gene matches. The CDR3 contains 18 residues. The CDR3 region is CAWNPLGVSSWDTRQMFF. The CDR3 bases are TGTGCCTGGAATCCACTGGGGGTGAGCTCCTGGGACACCCGACAGATGTTTTTC.

Regarding this clone: It differs at one base from a far larger clone, so likely a read error. The sample holds other DNA sequences that translate to the same CDR3. This chain links TRAV38-2/DV8 with TRDJ1; TRDD3 matches 8 bases. Trimming at V came to 6 bases and at J to 0 bases, leaving 10 bases not matched to a gene. The CDR3 length is 16 residues. Germline CDR1 reads TSESDYY; CDR2 reads QEAYKQQN. The CDR3, as DNA: TGTGCTTATACTCTGGTACTGGGGGCGTACACCGATAAACTCATCTTT. Translated, it gives CAYTLVLGAYTDKLIF.

This chain links TRDV1 with TRDJ1; the match to TRDD3 covers 13 bases. The ends lost 0 bases at V and 2 bases at J; junction bases unmatched: 15. The CDR3 is made up of 21 amino acids. Germline lookup yields CDR1 TSWWSYY and CDR2 QGS. CDR3 region: CALGELSPELGDTQSTDKLIF. CDR3 nucleotide sequence: TGTGCTCTTGGGGAACTAAGTCCTGAACTGGGGGATACGCAGAGTACCGATAAACTCATCTTT.

A remark on this clone: Since a much larger clone is just one base distant, this may be a read error. The rearrangement links TRDV1 to TRDJ1; 8 bases match TRDD3. In germline, CDR1 is TSWWSYY, CDR2 QGS. CDR3 length equals 21 residues. The J segment lost 0 bases and the V segment lost 4 bases, leaving 22 bases of the junction unmatched. The CDR3 is CALGAPRLPVCTGGYTDKLIF. The CDR3 coding sequence is TGTGCTCTTGGGGCCCCCAGGCTTCCTGTCTGTACTGGGGGGTACACCGATAAACTCATCTTT.